Listed below are T cell receptor beta chains from one sample, sequenced in a study of cytomegalovirus exposure and HLA in healthy donors. This table comes from immunoSEQ multiplex PCR, and its TCRdb copy is limited to in-frame clones, with some not included. The sample records 190,000 or so clones, 80% being singletons. Sample: PBMCs. The source of these receptors is a boy aged 5-17 years in good health and CMV-seronegative. Both conserved end residues are part of each CDR3. Fields, in order: clone size, D gene, V gene, J gene, CDR3 length, CDR3 DNA, CDR3 protein. The D gene is left open where the match is weak. Expanded clones get a size class; other rows say once, few or many, or leave the size out.

NA	NA	TRBV5-4	TRBJ1-5	12	TGTGCCAGCAGTCGGGGGGGGCAGCCCCAGCATTTT	CASSRGGQPQHF
NA	NA	TRBV4-3	TRBJ2-2	13	TGCGCCAGCAGCCAGCGTAACACCGGGGAGCTGTTTTTT	CASSQRNTGELFF
NA	TRBD1	TRBV10-3	TRBJ2-5	16	TGTGCCATCAGTGATAGTGGGACAGGGGGCCGAGAGACCCAGTACTTC	CAISDSGTGGRETQYF
NA	TRBD2	TRBV11-3	TRBJ2-7	15	TGTGCCAGCAGCTCGCGGGAGCCGGGAACCTACGAGCAGTACTTC	CASSSREPGTYEQYF
NA	NA	TRBV2	TRBJ1-5	13	TGTGCCAGCAGTGCTGGCAGTGGTCAGCCCCAGCATTTT	CASSAGSGQPQHF
NA	NA	TRBV7-9	TRBJ1-2	14	TGTGCCAGCAGCTTAGGGGGGCGCGGGTATGGCTACACCTTC	CASSLGGRGYGYTF
NA	NA	TRBV19	TRBJ1-2	15	TGTGCCAGTAGTATAACCCACCAGGGCCTCTATGGCTACACCTTC	CASSITHQGLYGYTF
NA	TRBD1	TRBV9	TRBJ2-7	15	TGTGCCAGCAGCGTGCAAACAGGGGGCCCCTACGAGCAGTACTTC	CASSVQTGGPYEQYF
NA	NA	TRBV11-3	TRBJ1-3	15	TGTGCCAGCAGCCCTACAGGCCTCTCTGGAAACACCATATATTTT	CASSPTGLSGNTIYF
NA	TRBD1	TRBV28	TRBJ1-3	14	TGTGCCAGCAGACTCCGGGACAGGGGAAACACCATATATTTT	CASRLRDRGNTIYF
NA	NA	TRBV27	TRBJ1-1	13	TGTGCCAGCAGTTCGTACAGGGTTTCTGAAGCTTTCTTT	CASSSYRVSEAFF
NA	NA	TRBV7-8	TRBJ2-1	16	TGTGCCAGCAGCACCCGCGGGACGGGGGGCCCTAATGAGCAGTTCTTC	CASSTRGTGGPNEQFF
NA	NA	TRBV7-9	TRBJ1-5	14	TGTTCCGGCAGCCAGGGTGGGAGCAATCAGCCCCAGCATTTT	CSGSQGGSNQPQHF
NA	NA	TRBV7-9	TRBJ1-2	14	TGTGCCAGCAGGAGACAGACAAATAACTATGGCTACACCTTC	CASRRQTNNYGYTF
NA	NA	TRBV27	TRBJ1-1	13	TGTGCCAGCAGTTCCTCCGTGAACACTGAAGCTTTCTTT	CASSSSVNTEAFF
NA	NA	TRBV7-2	TRBJ1-3	15	TGTGCCAGCAGCTTAGTGGCAAGCTCTGGAAACACCATATATTTT	CASSLVASSGNTIYF
few	NA	TRBV5-4	TRBJ1-4	13	TGTGCCAGCAGCTTGGTGGCGGGGGAAAAACTGTTTTTT	CASSLVAGEKLFF
NA	NA	TRBV12-5	TRBJ2-1	11	TGTGCTAGTGGTTTCCCGGGTGAGCAGTTCTTC	CASGFPGEQFF
few	NA	TRBV6-4	TRBJ2-2	14	TGTGCCAGCAGTGGGGACACGAACACCGGGGAGCTGTTTTTT	CASSGDTNTGELFF
NA	NA	TRBV19	TRBJ2-7	11	TGTGCCAGTACTGCCGGTTACGAGCAGTACTTC	CASTAGYEQYF
NA	TRBD2	TRBV7-2	TRBJ2-1	16	TGTGCCAGCAGCCTCAACCGACTAGCCCCCTACAATGAGCAGTTCTTC	CASSLNRLAPYNEQFF
NA	NA	TRBV21-1	TRBJ2-7	18	TGTGCCAGCAACGAGTTCCTACCCCAGGGCAAGATAAACTACGAGCAGTACTTC	CASNEFLPQGKINYEQYF
NA	TRBD1	TRBV11-2	TRBJ2-7	15	TGTGCCAGCAGAAAACCGGGACAGGGGCCCTACGAGCAGTACTTC	CASRKPGQGPYEQYF
NA	TRBD1	TRBV9	TRBJ2-7	15	TGTGCCAGCAGCCCCCGACAGGGATGGAACTACGAGCAGTACTTC	CASSPRQGWNYEQYF
NA	TRBD1	TRBV11-2	TRBJ1-5	15	TGTGCCAGCAGTCATGCACAGGGGAGCAATCAGCCCCAGCATTTT	CASSHAQGSNQPQHF
once	NA	TRBV7-9	TRBJ1-1	12	TGTGCCAGCAGCTTAGGGACAGCTGAAGCTTTCTTT	CASSLGTAEAFF
NA	NA	TRBV5-3	TRBJ2-7	17	TGTGCCAGAAGCTTACTTAGCGCCGAACTTTCTTCCTACGAGCAGTACTTC	CARSLLSAELSSYEQYF
NA	NA	TRBV15	TRBJ1-4	14	TGTGCCACGGGTTTCGGCTGGCGGGATGAAAAACTGTTTTTT	CATGFGWRDEKLFF
NA	TRBD1	TRBV30	TRBJ1-4	17	TGTGCCTGGAAGTTAACAGGGGCCGATTTATATAATGAAAAACTGTTTTTT	CAWKLTGADLYNEKLFF
NA	NA	TRBV6-1	TRBJ2-5	14	TGTGCCAGCAGTACATCAGGGGTCCAAGAGACCCAGTACTTC	CASSTSGVQETQYF
once	NA	TRBV5-5	TRBJ1-2	13	TGTGCCAGCAGCGCCACAGACAGCTATGGCTACACCTTC	CASSATDSYGYTF
few	NA	TRBV20-1	TRBJ2-3	11	TGCAGTGGGTTCCTAGCCCATACGCAGTATTTT	CSGFLAHTQYF
once	TRBD1	TRBV11-2	TRBJ2-7	15	TGTGCCAGCAGCCTGGACAGGGGGAGCCTCTACGAGCAGTACTTC	CASSLDRGSLYEQYF
NA	TRBD1	TRBV5-1	TRBJ1-6	15	TGCGCCAGCAGCTTGGAGACAGGGCGGAATTCACCCCTCCACTTT	CASSLETGRNSPLHF
NA	TRBD1	TRBV11-1	TRBJ1-1	15	TGTGCCAGCAACGACAGGGCCCGCGGGAACACTGAAGCTTTCTTT	CASNDRARGNTEAFF
NA	NA	TRBV5-1	TRBJ2-3	12	TGCGCCAGCAGCTCCCAGCGGGATACGCAGTATTTT	CASSSQRDTQYF